These 25 T cell receptor beta chains share one sample of origin, sequenced in a study of T cells after yellow fever vaccination. In TCRdb, the 5' RACE reads were re-called with MiXCR into one record per CDR3 protein. This sample has about 550,000 distinct CDR3 sequences, with 15% to 20% found just once. This specimen was PBMCs, taken 15 days after the yellow fever booster vaccination. The receptors were sampled from a man aged 25-40 years who received the YFV17D yellow fever vaccine.

V gene TRBV5-1 combines with J gene TRBJ1-1, with D hard to call. The CDR3 sequence is 15 residues long. Deletions cut 0 bases from V and 1 base from J, with 10 bases between. Per the germline V gene, CDR1 is SGHRS and CDR2 is YFSETQ. The CDR3: CASSLARSQNTEAFF. The CDR3 bases are TGCGCCAGCAGCTTGGCCAGGAGTCAGAACACTGAAGCTTTCTTT.

This clonotype was seen a handful of times. The V and J genes are TRBV5-5 and TRBJ2-7, with 8 bases that match TRBD1. The length of the CDR3 is 16 residues. The germline gives CDR1 SGHKS, CDR2 YYEKEE (reference sequence). V was clipped by 4 bases and J by 7 bases; unmatched bases: 16. This chain's CDR3 is CASSRISTGQGLEQYF. As DNA, the CDR3 is TGTGCCAGCAGCCGAATATCAACCGGACAGGGCTTGGAGCAGTACTTC.

The chain couples TRBV20-1 to TRBJ2-3, with D perhaps TRBD1 or TRBD2 (6 bases each). Trimming cost V 6 bases and J 3 bases, with 10 bases left between them. Looked up from germline, CDR1 is DFQATT and CDR2 is SNEGSKA (reference sequence). CDR3 size: 12 residues. In nucleotides, the CDR3 is TGCAGTGCGAGGGGGGAGACAGATACGCAGTATTTT. Translation: CSARGETDTQYF.

Only a few counts were recorded for this clonotype. V is TRBV11-2 and J is TRBJ2-1, with TRBD1 matching 8 bases. CDR1 is SGHAT and CDR2 is FQNNGV in the germline V gene. The CDR3 extends over 14 amino acids. With 3 bases clipped from V and 6 bases from J, the junction kept 4 bases outside the gene matches. The CDR3, as DNA: TGTGCCAGCAGCTTCCGAACAGGGGGCAATGAGCAGTTCTTC. It encodes CASSFRTGGNEQFF.

This chain links TRBV3-1 with TRBJ2-5, with 10 nucleotides matching TRBD2. V shed 10 bases, J shed 0 bases, and the junction held 17 bases outside the gene matches. This CDR3 region has 18 residues. The germline V gene encodes CDR1 LGHDT and CDR2 YNNKEL (reference sequence). The CDR3 loop reads CATSRRGTTSGYQETQYF. The CDR3 region has the DNA TGTGCCACCTCCCGACGCGGGACGACTAGCGGGTACCAAGAGACCCAGTACTTC.

In this sample, this clonotype turned up a few times. This chain uses TRBV7-2 with TRBJ2-1; D is undetermined. CDR1 SGHTA and CDR2 FQGNSA come from the germline V gene. This CDR3 has 15 residues. V lost 7 bases and J lost 2, with 15 bases in between. The chain's CDR3 is CASTPAPSTYNEQFF. In nucleotides, the CDR3 is TGTGCCAGCACTCCAGCGCCCTCGACCTACAATGAGCAGTTCTTC.

This clonotype was seen a few times. The V gene is TRBV6-2 or TRBV6-3, the J gene TRBJ2-1, with TRBD2 as a possible D gene (6 bases). The V end was cut by 6 bases, the J end by 15 bases, with 18 bases between. The germline V gene encodes CDR1 MNHEY and CDR2 SVGEGT. This CDR3 comprises 12 residues. CDR3 in amino acids: CASSPGAFPRFF. CDR3 bases: TGTGCCAGCAGCCCGGGAGCGTTTCCTCGGTTCTTC.

Only a few counts were recorded for this clonotype. The V and J genes are TRBV12-5 and TRBJ2-1; TRBD1 agrees at 9 bases. The CDR3 extends over 14 amino acids. V trimming: 3 bases; J trimming: 4 bases; junction bases outside the gene matches: 1. Germline V lookup: CDR1 LGHNT, CDR2 FRNRAP. This CDR3 is CASGLGTGYNEQFF. The CDR3 DNA sequence: TGTGCTAGTGGTTTAGGGACAGGGTACAATGAGCAGTTCTTC.

The V and J genes are TRBV6-1 and TRBJ2-3; no clear D. CDR3 length equals 17 residues. The germline CDR1 and CDR2 sequences are MNHNS and SASEGT. Trimming cost V 9 bases and J 4 bases, with 26 bases left between them. The CDR3 sequence is CASSLSGRWGVADTQYF. DNA of the CDR3: TGTGCCAGTTCACTATCCGGACGTTGGGGTGTGGCAGATACGCAGTATTTT.

The rearrangement uses TRBV7-2 and TRBJ2-3; no firm D call. This CDR3 region has 15 residues. CDR1 and CDR2 (germline): SGHTA, FQGNSA. With 5 bases removed from V and 2 bases from J, the gap between germline ends came to 14 bases. In DNA, the CDR3 is TGTGCCAGCAGCCCATTCAGTGGGCTCACAGATACGCAGTATTTT. It yields the protein CASSPFSGLTDTQYF.

V is TRBV7-3 and J is TRBJ2-2, with D possibly matching TRBD1 (5 bases). Trimming shortened V by 5 bases and J by 7 bases, and 8 bases separated the two germline ends. Per the germline V gene, CDR1 is SGHTA and CDR2 is FQGTGA. The CDR3 sequence is 12 residues long. Here the CDR3 DNA reads TGTGCCAGCAGCAAGGGGCTCGGGGAGCTGTTTTTT. It specifies CASSKGLGELFF. The full variable domain, rest sourced from reference TRBV7-3 and TRBJ2-2, is GAGVSQTPSNKVTEKGKYVELRCDPISGHTALYWYRQSLGQGPEFLIYFQGTGAADDSGLPNDRFFAVRPEGSVSTLKIQRTERGDSAVYLCASSKGLGELFFGEGSRLTVL.

This chain connects TRBV20-1 to TRBJ1-4, with 10 bases fitting TRBD1. The CDR3 runs 14 residues. J was trimmed by 5 bases and V by 0 bases; bases with no gene match: 0. Germline V lookup: CDR1 DFQATT, CDR2 SNEGSKA (reference sequence). CDR3 loop: CSAREDRGNEKLFF. CDR3 DNA sequence: TGCAGTGCTAGAGAGGACAGGGGGAATGAAAAACTGTTTTTT.

This chain connects TRBV4-3 to TRBJ2-1; TRBD2 aligns across 7 bases. Germline V gene lookup returns CDR1 LGHNA and CDR2 YSLEER. Germline trimming cut 1 base from V and 4 bases from J; bases unmatched to any gene: 7. This CDR3 has 16 amino acids. The CDR3 protein is CASSQGKGGVYNEQFF. The CDR3 DNA follows: TGCGCCAGCAGCCAAGGAAAGGGAGGGGTATACAATGAGCAGTTCTTC.

The chain is built from TRBV20-1 and TRBJ1-1; 9 nucleotides align to TRBD1. The ends lost 3 bases at V and 0 bases at J; junction bases unmatched: 8. This CDR3 contains 16 residues. Germline V gives CDR1 DFQATT, CDR2 SNEGSKA (reference sequence). The CDR3 nucleotides read TGCAGTGCTAGCCCGGGACAGGGATTAATGAACACTGAAGCTTTCTTT. It specifies CSASPGQGLMNTEAFF.

This clonotype was observed a handful of times. The chain carries TRBV4-2 and TRBJ2-2, with D unresolved. V gave up 3 bases and J gave up 6 bases, with 8 bases separating them. Germline V CDR1 and CDR2: LGHNA, YNFKEQ. The CDR3 spans 13 residues. The CDR3 reads CASSHERSGELFF. The CDR3 coding sequence is TGTGCCAGCAGCCATGAGCGTTCCGGGGAGCTGTTTTTT.

This clonotype was found many times. The chain is built from TRBV18 and TRBJ1-2, with 7 positions matching TRBD1. Germline trimming cut 5 bases from V and 4 bases from J; bases unmatched to any gene: 1. Germline loops: CDR1 KGHSH, CDR2 LQKENI. The CDR3 loop spans 12 amino acids. The CDR3 here is CASSEGAYGYTF. The DNA for the CDR3 is TGTGCCAGCTCAGAGGGGGCCTATGGCTACACCTTC.

This clonotype came up a few times. CDR3 sequence: CASTVLAGKNTGELFF. The CDR3 region has the DNA TGTGCCAGCACCGTCCTAGCGGGAAAGAACACCGGGGAGCTGTTTTTT. The chain joins TRBV12-3 or TRBV12-4 to TRBJ2-2, with 9 positions matching TRBD2. This CDR3 has 16 residues. V lost 7 bases, J lost 1 base, and 7 bases stayed unmatched.

This clonotype was detected only a few times. The chain carries TRBV5-1 and TRBJ2-5; 11 positions agree with TRBD2. This CDR3 has 15 residues. Losses at the gene ends were 4 bases for V and 6 bases for J; bases not matched to a gene: 8. CDR1 and CDR2 (germline): SGHRS, YFSETQ. The CDR3: CASSILAGEVQTQYF. The CDR3 region has the DNA TGCGCCAGCAGCATACTAGCGGGAGAGGTTCAGACCCAGTACTTC.

This chain uses TRBV27 with TRBJ1-1; 11 nucleotides align to TRBD1. Trimming cost V 7 bases and J 5 bases; bases outside gene matches: 9. Germline V CDR1 and CDR2: MNHEY, SMNVEV (reference sequence). The CDR3 is 15 amino acids. The CDR3 sequence is CASNAGTGGLTEAFF. CDR3 sequence (DNA): TGTGCCAGCAACGCCGGGACAGGGGGATTGACTGAAGCTTTCTTT.

There are a few counts of this clonotype. The chain joins TRBV6-5 to TRBJ2-2; D unresolved. V was clipped by 3 bases and J by 2 bases, with 10 bases between them. Germline V gives CDR1 MNHEY, CDR2 SVGAGI. This CDR3 has 15 amino acids. CDR3 sequence (DNA): TGTGCCAGCAGTTATAGTCGGCAAAACACCGGGGAGCTGTTTTTT. Its protein product is CASSYSRQNTGELFF.

The V gene is TRBV28, the J gene TRBJ2-2; D remains ambiguous. Germline V gene data show CDR1 as MDHEN and CDR2 as SYDVKM. This CDR3 has 13 residues. Trimming stripped 7 bases from V and 3 bases from J, with 9 bases between. The CDR3 spells CASTPPDTGELFF. The CDR3 DNA follows: TGTGCCAGCACCCCCCCGGACACCGGGGAGCTGTTTTTT.

This clonotype showed up just a few times. The chain recombines TRBV20-1 with TRBJ2-7; possibly TRBD1 or TRBD2 for D (5 bases each). Trimming removed 3 bases at V and 6 bases at J, with 18 bases between. The CDR3 totals 14 residues. Germline CDR1 reads DFQATT; CDR2 reads SNEGSKA (reference sequence). CDR3 nucleotide sequence: TGCAGTGCTAGGGTGGGGGTAGTGCTTGGCGAGCAGTACTTC. It is translated as CSARVGVVLGEQYF.

This clonotype was observed a handful of times. The J gene is TRBJ2-1, the V gene TRBV9; 7 nucleotides line up with TRBD2. Germline V gives CDR1 SGDLS, CDR2 YYNGEE. The V segment lost 6 bases and the J segment 1 base; nucleotides outside the gene matches: 4. The CDR3 runs to 14 residues. The CDR3 reads CASNNGGSYNEQFF. The CDR3 nucleotides are TGTGCCAGCAACAACGGGGGGTCCTACAATGAGCAGTTCTTC.

This clonotype has just a few counts. This chain connects TRBV2 to TRBJ2-1, with 10 positions matching TRBD2. Germline V lookup: CDR1 SNHLY, CDR2 FYNNEI. The CDR3 sequence is 16 residues long. The J segment lost 5 bases and the V segment lost 5 bases, leaving 9 bases of the junction unmatched. CDR3 loop: CASSNLAGVGHNEQFF. DNA for the CDR3: TGTGCCAGCAGTAATCTAGCGGGAGTGGGCCACAATGAGCAGTTCTTC.

This chain uses TRBV11-2 with TRBJ1-1; the D gene is possibly TRBD1 (5 bases). V gave up 2 bases and J gave up 1 base, with 17 bases separating them. The germline V gene encodes CDR1 SGHAT and CDR2 FQNNGV. This CDR3 has 17 residues. The CDR3 here is CASSLYPRAGENTEAFF. CDR3 in DNA: TGTGCCAGCAGCTTATATCCCCGTGCGGGGGAGAACACTGAAGCTTTCTTT.